These 26 T cell receptor beta chains came from one sample sequenced in a study of T-cell reconstitution after alpha-beta-depleted transplantation in children. Molecular barcoding with unique molecular identifiers was used for the TCRbeta library. TCRdb recomputed calls from the PCR reads with MiXCR, one row per CDR3 protein. The sample records just over 950,000 distinct CDR3 sequences, about 31% being singletons. The sample was PBMCs, mostly from graft donor cells, taken 360 days after TCRalphabeta/CD19-depleted stem cell transplant. The receptors here all came from a boy younger than two who had a stem cell transplant for SCID, so the T cells may come from the graft donor.

This clonotype was picked up a small number of times. V is TRBV6-2 or TRBV6-3 and J is TRBJ2-7; D is possibly TRBD2 (5 bases). Germline CDR1 reads MNHEY; CDR2 reads SVGEGT. There are 17 residues in the CDR3. V lost 5 bases to trimming and J lost 3 bases, with 23 bases between them. The CDR3 region has the DNA TGTGCCAGCAGTCGCTCCCCTTATCTAGGAGGCCTCTACGAGCAGTACTTC. Its translation is CASSRSPYLGGLYEQYF.

This clonotype was recorded at least ten times. The chain carries TRBV5-4 and TRBJ2-3; perhaps TRBD1 as D (5 bases). CDR1 and CDR2 from the germline V gene are SGHNT and YYREEE (reference sequence). This CDR3 is 15 amino acids long. With 4 bases removed from V and 0 bases from J, the gap between germline ends came to 12 bases. In DNA form, the CDR3 reads TGTGCCAGCAGCCCGACTGGGGCGAGCACAGATACGCAGTATTTT. Its protein product is CASSPTGASTDTQYF.

This clonotype was counted many times. The chain has TRBV28 and TRBJ2-1, with D maybe TRBD1 (6 bases). Germline CDR1 is MDHEN and CDR2 is SYDVKM. The CDR3 has 15 residues. V was pared by 6 bases and J by 6 bases, with 18 bases between. The CDR3 reads CASSRSQWTANEQFF. CDR3 coding DNA: TGTGCCAGCAGCCGTTCCCAATGGACAGCCAATGAGCAGTTCTTC.

This chain links TRBV10-3 with TRBJ1-1; 7 bases map to TRBD1. CDR1 is ENHRY, CDR2 SYGVKD, per germline. The CDR3 has 15 residues. Trimming at V came to 4 bases and at J to 1 base, leaving 6 bases not matched to a gene. As DNA, the CDR3 is TGTGCCATCAGTGGTGGGACAGCGACGAACACTGAAGCTTTCTTT. It translates to CAISGGTATNTEAFF.

This chain links TRBV5-6 with TRBJ1-3; D uncertain. V was shortened by 5 bases and J by 2 bases, with 14 bases between the two germline ends. This CDR3 has 15 amino acids. Germline CDR1 SGHDT, CDR2 YYEEEE. CDR3 sequence: CASRTRLAAGNTIYF. For the CDR3, the DNA is TGTGCCAGCAGAACTAGGCTGGCGGCTGGAAACACCATATATTTT.

This clonotype was counted many times. Here the CDR3 reads CASSLMFEETQYF. DNA for the CDR3: TGCGCCAGCAGCTTGATGTTCGAGGAGACCCAGTACTTC. V gene TRBV5-1 combines with J gene TRBJ2-5; D not certain. Germline CDR1 reads SGHRS; CDR2 reads YFSETQ. V dropped 1 base and J dropped 5 bases, with 9 bases sitting between them. The CDR3 spans 13 residues.

The chain joins TRBV15 to TRBJ2-1; no clear D. CDR3 length: 14 amino acids. Germline V gene lookup returns CDR1 LNHNV and CDR2 YYDKDF (reference sequence). Deletions cut 8 bases from V and 0 bases from J, with 11 bases between. The CDR3 DNA follows: TGTGCCACCCAGTCGTCTTTCTCCTACAATGAGCAGTTCTTC. This sequence encodes CATQSSFSYNEQFF. Variable domain in full (rest from reference TRBV15 and TRBJ2-1): DAMVIQNPRYQVTQFGKPVTLSCSQTLNHNVMYWYQQKSSQAPKLLFHYYDKDFNNEADTPDNFQSRRPNTSFCFLDIRSPGLGDTAMYLCATQSSFSYNEQFFGPGTRLTVL.

This chain links TRBV5-1 with TRBJ1-1, with 7 bases aligning to TRBD1. CDR3 length equals 18 residues. V shed 0 bases, J shed 0 bases, and the junction held 11 bases outside the gene matches. CDR1 SGHRS and CDR2 YFSETQ come from the germline V gene. The CDR3: CASSLGGQPEFMNTEAFF. The CDR3 region has the DNA TGCGCCAGCAGCTTGGGGGGACAGCCCGAGTTTATGAACACTGAAGCTTTCTTT.

The chain links TRBV7-3 to TRBJ1-2; D remains ambiguous. The length of the CDR3 is 15 residues. Germline CDR1 reads SGHTA; CDR2 reads FQGTGA. Trimming took off 0 bases at V and 0 bases at J, with 8 bases between the two ends. As DNA, the CDR3 is TGTGCCAGCAGCTTAACAGGGATGACTAACTATGGCTACACCTTC. Translation: CASSLTGMTNYGYTF.

This clonotype was detected ten times or more. The chain employs TRBV18 and TRBJ1-4, with D uncertain. Germline V gene lookup returns CDR1 KGHSH and CDR2 LQKENI. This CDR3 is 13 amino acids long. The ends were cut back, 5 bases at V and 5 bases at J, with 9 bases in the middle. The CDR3 region has the DNA TGTGCCAGCTCAAGGGCGGACAATGAAAAACTGTTTTTT. This translates into CASSRADNEKLFF.

This chain links TRBV10-3 with TRBJ2-5; D remains unclear. The V gene's germline CDR1 is ENHRY and CDR2 SYGVKD. The CDR3 totals 13 residues. Trimming took 6 bases from V and 3 from J, leaving 11 bases between them. In nucleotides, the CDR3 is TGTGCCATCAGAAAAACAGACAAAGAGACCCAGTACTTC. It specifies CAIRKTDKETQYF.

This rearrangement joins TRBV20-1 to TRBJ1-1; no firm D call. Between the trimmed V and J ends, which lost 5 bases and 1 base, there was a span of 17 bases. The CDR3 runs 15 residues. Germline CDR1 and CDR2: DFQATT and SNEGSKA (reference sequence). CDR3 nucleotides: TGCAGTGCTTCGAACCTAGGACGGGCGAACACTGAAGCTTTCTTT. This gives the protein CSASNLGRANTEAFF.

This clonotype was picked up a small number of times. The chain is built from TRBV7-2 and TRBJ2-3, with a weak D call TRBD1 (5 bases). The CDR3 totals 15 residues. Looked up from germline, CDR1 is SGHTA and CDR2 is FQGNSA. Trimming shortened V by 5 bases and J by 0 bases, and 12 bases separated the two germline ends. In DNA form, the CDR3 reads TGTGCCAGCAGCCGACAGACCCCTAGCACAGATACGCAGTATTTT. Amino acids: CASSRQTPSTDTQYF. Complete variable domain (other parts from reference TRBV7-2 and TRBJ2-3): GAGVSQSPSNKVTEKGKDVELRCDPISGHTALYWYRQSLGQGLEFLIYFQGNSAPDKSGLPSDRFSAERTGGSVSTLTIQRTQQEDSAVYLCASSRQTPSTDTQYFGPGTRLTVL.

The chain recombines TRBV20-1 with TRBJ2-1; 9 bases are a match to TRBD2. Trimming at V came to 1 base and at J to 4 bases, leaving 5 bases not matched to a gene. Germline V lookup: CDR1 DFQATT, CDR2 SNEGSKA (reference sequence). The CDR3 runs to 15 residues. CDR3 sequence (DNA): TGCAGTGCTAGAGCTCCTAGCGGGGTTTACAATGAGCAGTTCTTC. Its protein product is CSARAPSGVYNEQFF.

The rearrangement joins TRBV21-1 to TRBJ2-2; TRBD1, the table's D call, was not compared with the DNA. TRBV21-1 is a known pseudogene. The CDR3 consists of 16 residues. CDR3 coding DNA: TGTGCCAGCAGCAAGGGCGCGGGGGGCGGCACCGGGGAGCTGTTTTTT. Translation: CASSKGAGGGTGELFF.

V and J are TRBV20-1 and TRBJ1-6; D perhaps matches TRBD1 (5 bases). CDR1 is DFQATT, CDR2 SNEGSKA, per germline (reference sequence). Trimming removed 3 bases at V and 9 bases at J, with 15 bases between. The CDR3 totals 14 residues. The CDR3: CSARDTGLGSPLHF. The CDR3 DNA follows: TGCAGTGCTAGGGATACAGGCCTTGGTTCACCCCTCCACTTT.

This clonotype appeared a few times. The chain uses TRBV11-2 and TRBJ2-1, with D possibly matching TRBD1 (6 bases). Germline lookup yields CDR1 SGHAT and CDR2 FQNNGV. Trimming took off 0 bases at V and 4 bases at J, with 10 bases between the two ends. There are 15 residues in the CDR3. The CDR3 reads CASSLDRQEYNEQFF. The CDR3 bases are TGTGCCAGCAGCTTAGACCGACAGGAGTACAATGAGCAGTTCTTC.

The rearrangement links TRBV12-3 or TRBV12-4 to TRBJ2-1, with 9 bases matching TRBD1. CDR3 size: 14 residues. The V segment lost 5 bases and the J segment 9 bases; nucleotides outside the gene matches: 8. The CDR3 nucleotides are TGTGCCAGCAGTATCGGGGGACAGGGCGTTGAGCAGTTCTTC. Amino acids: CASSIGGQGVEQFF.

V is TRBV20-1 and J is TRBJ2-1; 9 bases agree with TRBD2. Germline V gene sequence: CDR1 DFQATT, CDR2 SNEGSKA (reference sequence). J lost 4 bases, V lost 5 bases, and 6 bases had no gene match. The CDR3 contains 14 residues. CDR3 nucleotide sequence: TGCAGTGCTTCCAGGACTAGCGTATACAATGAGCAGTTCTTC. As protein: CSASRTSVYNEQFF.

The chain is built from TRBV12-5 and TRBJ1-5, with 7 bases fitting TRBD1. V was pared by 2 bases and J by 3 bases, with 4 bases of the junction left unmatched. The CDR3 totals 15 residues. CDR1 and CDR2 from the germline V gene are LGHNT and FRNRAP. CDR3 sequence: CASGLWGQHNQPQHF. CDR3 DNA sequence: TGTGCTAGTGGTTTGTGGGGACAGCACAATCAGCCCCAGCATTTT.

CDR3 DNA: TGTGCCAGCAGCTTAGCGGGGCCCGTGACTAGGGGCGAGCAGTTCTTC. It specifies CASSLAGPVTRGEQFF. This chain joins TRBV7-3 and TRBJ2-1; tentative D call: TRBD2 (6 bases). V lost 2 bases and J lost 10, with 21 bases in between. The CDR3 sequence is 16 residues long. The germline gives CDR1 SGHTA, CDR2 FQGTGA.

The chain joins TRBV4-1 to TRBJ2-7; TRBD1 might be the D (5 bases). Per the germline V gene, CDR1 is MGHRA and CDR2 is YSYEKL. The CDR3 has 15 amino acids. Trimming left V 0 bases short and J 6 bases short, with 15 bases between. Here the CDR3 DNA reads TGCGCCAGCAGCCAAGATGGCCTACTTAGGGGCGAGCAGTACTTC. Translating it yields CASSQDGLLRGEQYF.

This clonotype was observed a few times. The chain employs TRBV30 and TRBJ2-7, with unresolved D. Germline-derived CDR1 and CDR2 are GTSNPN and SVGIG (reference sequence). V lost 2 bases, J lost 2 bases, and 7 bases lay in between. The CDR3 loop spans 12 amino acids. The CDR3 reads CAWSSGTYEQYF. The DNA for the CDR3 is TGTGCCTGGAGTAGTGGCACCTACGAGCAGTACTTC.

This clonotype came up once. As DNA, the CDR3 is TGTGCCAGCACGAAATGGGCGGGGGAGACCCAGTACTTC. It translates to CASTKWAGETQYF. J is TRBJ2-5 and V is TRBV2; weak D call: TRBD2 (6 bases). CDR3 length equals 13 residues. The V end was cut by 7 bases, the J end by 5 bases, with 14 bases between. Germline loops: CDR1 SNHLY, CDR2 FYNNEI.

The rearrangement uses TRBV6-1 and TRBJ2-7; 7 positions agree with TRBD1. Germline CDR1 reads MNHNS; CDR2 reads SASEGT. V was pared by 7 bases and J by 6 bases, with 18 bases of the junction left unmatched. CDR3 size: 16 residues. CDR3 sequence: CASNPTFGVRGLEQYF. For the CDR3, the DNA is TGTGCCAGCAATCCAACGTTTGGTGTGAGGGGGCTCGAGCAGTACTTC.

This sequence joins TRBV7-2 and TRBJ2-1; possible D gene TRBD2, 5 bases. The germline V and J ends were trimmed by 5 bases and 10 bases, with 18 bases remaining between them. Germline values: CDR1 SGHTA, CDR2 FQGNSA. The CDR3 sequence is 14 residues long. The DNA of the CDR3 is TGTGCCAGCAGCCCCACGGGAACTTCAGGAGAGCAGTTCTTC. It yields the protein CASSPTGTSGEQFF.